This T cell receptor beta chain stems from a study of preoperative IRX-2 immunotherapy in early breast cancer. Trimming removed 5 bases at V and 1 base at J, with 15 bases between. Germline CDR1 reads MNHGY; CDR2 reads SAAAGT. The CDR3 length is 17 residues. Treatment noted: preoperative locoregional IRX-2 cytokine immunotherapy. Preoperative locoregional IRX-2 cytokine immunotherapy was tested in the phase Ib source study. Generated by immunoSEQ multiplex PCR, the TCRdb table keeps only in-frame clones and is missing some. Of 35,000 to 40,000 clones in the sample, roughly four fifths were seen once. V and J are TRBV6-8 and TRBJ1-6, with no clear D. The clonotype was recovered from a human donor with breast cancer. The sample here was lymph node tissue, taken after IRX-2 immunotherapy. This CDR3 reads CASSDPVGLSYNSPLHF. The CDR3 DNA is TGTGCCAGCAGTGACCCGGTAGGGTTGTCCTATAATTCACCCCTCCACTTT.